The 21 T cell receptor beta chains reported below all come from one sample, sequenced in a study of neurological immune-mediated disorders. MiXCR, run by TCRdb on the 5' RACE reads, gives a single entry per CDR3 protein. Counted here are roughly 42,000 distinct CDR3 sequences, roughly 13% occurring once; the ten biggest clones make up 10% to 12%. Time point defined: longitudinal time-point 3. The sample taken for sequencing was PBMCs. The receptors here all came from a man in his thirties or forties in good health.

This clonotype has ten or more counts. The chain carries TRBV5-5 and TRBJ1-5; 7 nucleotides agree with TRBD1. CDR1 is SGHKS, CDR2 YYEKEE, per germline (reference sequence). The CDR3 length is 14 residues. The V segment lost 3 bases and the J segment 1 base; nucleotides outside the gene matches: 1. CDR3 residues: CASSWGQSNQPQHF. In nucleotides, the CDR3 is TGTGCCAGCAGCTGGGGACAGAGCAATCAGCCCCAGCATTTT.

In regard to this clonotype: An end of the junction differs from the germline gene, which may be a read error. CDR3 sequence reads: CASNPWTGPFEYNEQFF. The CDR3 DNA is TGTGCCAGCAATCCCTGGACAGGGCCATTCGAATACAATGAGCAGTTTTTC. The chain has TRBV28 and TRBJ2-1; 8 bases align to TRBD1. Per the germline V gene, CDR1 is MDHEN and CDR2 is SYDVKM. CDR3 size: 17 residues.

With respect to this clonotype: A read error may be the cause here, since a much bigger clone is one base away. The chain combines TRBV11-2 with TRBJ2-2, with D possibly matching TRBD2 (7 bases). CDR1 and CDR2 from the germline V gene are SGHAT and FQNNGV. The CDR3 has 14 residues. Written as DNA, the CDR3 is TGTGCCAGCAGATCAGGGAGGGGGAACGGGGAGCGGTTTTTT. This codes for CASRSGRGNGERFF.

This clonotype has a count of ten or more. The rearrangement links TRBV25-1 to TRBJ1-3, with D perhaps TRBD1 (5 bases). The CDR3 covers 14 residues. With 2 bases removed from V and 2 bases from J, the gap between germline ends came to 7 bases. Germline V lookup: CDR1 MGHDK, CDR2 SYGVNS. The CDR3 reads CASSETGAGNTIYF. The DNA for the CDR3 is TGTGCCAGCAGTGAAACGGGGGCTGGAAACACCATATATTTT.

This chain connects TRBV5-1 to TRBJ1-1; D ambiguous. This CDR3 has 15 residues. The V end lost 1 base, the J end lost 0 bases, and 10 bases lay between the germline ends. The germline CDR1 and CDR2 sequences are SGHRS and YFSETQ. For the CDR3, the DNA is TGCGCCAGCAGCTTGTGGAAAGGGATGAACACTGAAGCTTTCTTT. It specifies CASSLWKGMNTEAFF.

A remark on this clonotype: Mismatch with germline at one junction end may stem from a read error. V usage is TRBV10-3 and J usage is TRBJ2-7, with D uncertain. CDR1 and CDR2 (germline): ENHRY, SYGVKD. This CDR3 comprises 14 residues. CDR3 sequence reads: CAISESQNGSEQYF. CDR3 DNA sequence: TGTGCCATCAGTGAGTCGCAGAATGGATCCGAACAGTACTTT.

This clonotype appeared many times. J is TRBJ1-2 and V is TRBV7-9; D not resolved. The CDR3 runs 14 residues. Trimming removed 2 bases from V and 3 bases from J, with 10 bases in between. Looked up from germline, CDR1 is SEHNR and CDR2 is FQNEAQ (reference sequence). The CDR3 here is CASSLLLRDYGYTF. CDR3 DNA: TGTGCCAGCAGCTTACTACTTAGGGACTATGGCTACACCTTC.

This clonotype was counted at least ten times. The genes are TRBV20-1 and TRBJ1-2; tentative D call: TRBD1 (5 bases). The CDR3 runs to 13 residues. The V end lost 3 bases, the J end lost 6 bases, and 14 bases lay between the germline ends. The germline V gene has CDR1 DFQATT and CDR2 SNEGSKA (reference sequence). CDR3 in amino acids: CSASNGAPNGYTF. The CDR3 DNA reads as TGCAGTGCTAGCAACGGGGCGCCGAATGGCTACACCTTC.

This clonotype was observed at least ten times. The J gene is TRBJ1-1, the V gene TRBV12-3 or TRBV12-4; no definite D call. CDR3 size: 13 residues. V was pared by 3 bases and J by 1 base, with 6 bases between. This CDR3 reads CASSFSQNTEAFF. In DNA form, the CDR3 reads TGTGCCAGCAGTTTCTCGCAGAACACTGAAGCTTTCTTT.

This clonotype has just a few counts. The rearrangement joins TRBV20-1 to TRBJ2-7; TRBD2 agrees at 7 bases. V gave up 0 bases and J gave up 2 bases; unmatched junction bases: 10. The germline gives CDR1 DFQATT, CDR2 SNEGSKA (reference sequence). The CDR3 length is 16 residues. The CDR3 region is CSAREPLGGSTYEQYF. The CDR3 DNA sequence: TGCAGTGCTAGAGAACCGTTAGGCGGGAGCACCTACGAGCAGTACTTC.

There are many counts of this clonotype. The chain carries TRBV6-4 and TRBJ1-6; D is unresolved. The CDR3 spans 14 residues. Germline-derived CDR1 and CDR2 are MRHNA and SNTAGT. The germline V and J ends were trimmed by 3 bases and 7 bases, with 10 bases remaining between them. The CDR3 DNA reads TGTGCCAGCAGTGAATTGGGGAGCAATTCACCCCTCCACTTT. Its translation: CASSELGSNSPLHF.

This clonotype was detected ten times or more. V is TRBV29-1 and J is TRBJ2-1; D not certain. This CDR3 region has 12 residues. V shed 2 bases and J shed 7 bases, with 9 bases lying between them. Germline V lookup: CDR1 SQVTM, CDR2 ANQGSEA. DNA of the CDR3: TGCAGCGTTGAATTGCTTAGAAATGAGCAGTTCTTC. Translated, it gives CSVELLRNEQFF.

This clonotype was picked up many times. Sequence at one end of the junction differs from germline and may be a read error. The V and J genes are TRBV29-1 and TRBJ2-7, with TRBD1 as a possible D gene (6 bases). CDR3 length equals 11 residues. Germline V gene data show CDR1 as SQVTM and CDR2 as ANQGSEA. CDR3 in amino acids: CSVEVSGARHF. The DNA for the CDR3 is TGCAGCGTTGAAGTGTCAGGGGCGAGACACTTC.

In its sample, this clonotype was seen many times. The chain employs TRBV7-2 and TRBJ1-1, with D uncertain. Germline values: CDR1 SGHTA, CDR2 FQGNSA. V lost 2 bases and J 1 base, leaving 14 bases between the germline ends. CDR3 length: 16 amino acids. As DNA, the CDR3 is TGTGCCAGCAGCTTAAACTTCCGTCCCCCGAACACTGAAGCTTTCTTT. It encodes CASSLNFRPPNTEAFF. The full variable domain, its missing parts supplied by reference TRBV7-2 and TRBJ1-1, is GAGVSQSPSNKVTEKGKDVELRCDPISGHTALYWYRQSLGQGLEFLIYFQGNSAPDKSGLPSDRFSAERTGGSVSTLTIQRTQQEDSAVYLCASSLNFRPPNTEAFFGQGTRLTVV.

Notes on this clonotype: Germline and junction disagree at one end, which may indicate a read error. This chain's CDR3 is CSSSLLRGGSGETQYF. The CDR3 region has the DNA TGTTCCAGCAGTCTCCTCCGGGGAGGGTCAGGAGAGACCCAGTACTTC. The chain couples TRBV12-3 or TRBV12-4 to TRBJ2-5; 7 bases map to TRBD2. The CDR3 covers 16 residues.

The chain couples TRBV30 to TRBJ2-1, with 15 bases identical to TRBD2. With V trimmed by 0 bases and J by 1 base, 13 bases remained unmatched. This CDR3 is 21 amino acids long. Germline CDR1 and CDR2: GTSNPN and SVGIG (reference sequence). This CDR3 reads CAWSVHFGTSGGRDSYNEQFF. The CDR3 nucleotides read TGTGCCTGGAGTGTACATTTTGGGACTAGCGGGGGGCGGGATTCCTACAATGAGCAGTTCTTC. Full variable domain (outside the CDR3, taken from reference TRBV30 and TRBJ2-1): SQTIHQWPATLVQPVGSPLSLECTVEGTSNPNLYWYRQAAGRGLQLLFYSVGIGQISSEVPQNLSASRPQDRQFILSSKKLLLSDSGFYLCAWSVHFGTSGGRDSYNEQFFGPGTRLTVL.

This clonotype came up many times. This rearrangement joins TRBV7-3 to TRBJ2-5; D remains ambiguous. V was clipped by 5 bases and J by 2 bases, with 12 bases between them. The CDR3 totals 14 residues. The germline CDR1 and CDR2 sequences are SGHTA and FQGTGA. The CDR3 protein is CASSERPKQETQYF. In DNA, the CDR3 is TGTGCCAGCAGCGAGCGTCCAAAACAAGAGACCCAGTACTTC.

This clonotype was observed many times. The chain recombines TRBV25-1 with TRBJ1-2; D call uncertain. Between the trimmed V and J ends, which lost 0 bases and 5 bases, there was a span of 7 bases. The length of the CDR3 is 13 residues. Germline CDR1 reads MGHDK; CDR2 reads SYGVNS. CDR3 protein: CASSEYPMYGYTF. The CDR3, as DNA: TGTGCCAGCAGTGAATATCCTATGTATGGCTACACCTTC.

There are many counts of this clonotype. CDR3: CASSPRQGHMNTEAFF. The CDR3 nucleotides read TGTGCCAGCTCACCAAGGCAGGGCCATATGAACACTGAAGCTTTCTTT. The genes are TRBV18 and TRBJ1-1; D may be TRBD1 (5 bases). The germline CDR1 and CDR2 sequences are KGHSH and LQKENI. This CDR3 has 16 amino acids. V was shortened by 2 bases and J by 0 bases, with 13 bases between the two germline ends.

This clonotype was seen ten or more times. This rearrangement joins TRBV10-1 to TRBJ2-7; tentative D call: TRBD1 (5 bases). CDR3 length equals 13 residues. Germline V gene sequence: CDR1 WNHNN, CDR2 SYGVQD (reference sequence). Trimming stripped 3 bases from V and 2 bases from J, with 8 bases between. The CDR3 DNA follows: TGCGCCAGCAGTGATTCGACAGCCTACGAGCAGTACTTC. Translated, it gives CASSDSTAYEQYF.

There are many counts of this clonotype. CDR3 sequence: CAISEDSFNQPQHF. The CDR3 DNA reads as TGTGCCATCAGTGAGGACAGCTTCAATCAGCCCCAGCATTTT. This chain links TRBV10-3 with TRBJ1-5; D is perhaps TRBD1 (5 bases). The CDR3 has 14 amino acids. Trimming removed 2 bases from V and 3 bases from J, with 8 bases in between. Germline V lookup: CDR1 ENHRY, CDR2 SYGVKD.